These 25 T cell receptor beta chains share one sample of origin, sequenced in a study of blood T cells in healthy people across ages. Alongside a J-beta primer mix, a sample-barcoded 5' primer served in a second PCR lasting about 7 to 12 cycles. TCRdb re-analysed the 5' RACE reads in MiXCR, keeping a single row per CDR3 protein. This sample yields roughly 1.5 million distinct CDR3 sequences, of which roughly 43% are seen a single time; about 3.8% belongs to the top ten. Sequencing used blood. The receptors here all came from a young woman in good health.

The rearrangement uses TRBV20-1 and TRBJ1-1; TRBD1 matches at 10 bases. CDR1 is DFQATT, CDR2 SNEGSKA, per germline (reference sequence). This CDR3 spans 13 amino acids. CDR3 coding DNA: TGCAGGGGGACAGGGGCGATGAACACTGAAGCTTTCTTT. Its translation: CRGTGAMNTEAFF.

This sequence joins TRBV29-1 and TRBJ2-1, with 8 positions matching TRBD2. The CDR3 is made up of 14 amino acids. V lost 3 bases to trimming and J lost 4 bases; unmatched junction nucleotides: 5. Per the germline V gene, CDR1 is SQVTM and CDR2 is ANQGSEA. The CDR3 DNA reads TGCAGCGTTGAGAAGCGGGAGAAATACAATGAGCAGTTCTTC. As protein: CSVEKREKYNEQFF.

The chain links TRBV7-6 to TRBJ2-1; no definite D call. CDR1 is SGHVS and CDR2 is FNYEAQ in the germline V gene. CDR3 size: 14 residues. V gave up 1 base and J gave up 10 bases, with 14 bases separating them. The DNA of the CDR3 is TGTGCCAGCAGCTTAGGGTCATTGGTGGGGGAGCAGTTCTTC. Amino acids: CASSLGSLVGEQFF.

The chain recombines TRBV4-1 with TRBJ2-5; 7 bases agree with TRBD2. The better agreement between TRBJ2-7 and the DNA end casts doubt on the J call. This CDR3 contains 17 residues. Germline V gene data show CDR1 as MGHRA and CDR2 as YSYEKL. This CDR3 reads CASSQGPFARGSSEQYF. The CDR3 DNA follows: TGCGCCAGCAGCCAAGGTCCTTTTGCCCGCGGGAGCTCCGAGCAGTACTTC.

For this clonotype: The junction departs from germline at one end; a sequencing error may be responsible. The chain carries TRBV7-3 and TRBJ2-1; D gene ambiguous. CDR3 length equals 15 residues. Germline lookup yields CDR1 SGHTA and CDR2 FQGTGA. The CDR3 DNA follows: TGCCGCAGCCAATCCGGACCCCGCTCCTACAATGAGCAGTTCTTC. Translation: CRSQSGPRSYNEQFF. The complete variable domain, with remaining parts taken from reference TRBV7-3 and TRBJ2-1, reads GAGVSQTPSNKVTEKGKYVELRCDPISGHTALYWYRQSLGQGPEFLIYFQGTGAADDSGLPNDRFFAVRPEGSVSTLKIQRTERGDSAVYLCRSQSGPRSYNEQFFGPGTRLTVL.

This clonotype was observed a handful of times. CDR3 nucleotide sequence: TGTGCCAGCAGTTTCCGCGGACCTTCAGATACGCAGTATTTT. It codes for CASSFRGPSDTQYF. The chain carries TRBV28 and TRBJ2-3; the D is unclear. Germline-derived CDR1 and CDR2 are MDHEN and SYDVKM. The V gene lost 3 bases and the J gene lost 4 bases, with 11 bases spanning the gap. CDR3 size: 14 residues.

The chain carries TRBV7-8 and TRBJ2-1; 12 positions match TRBD2. After removal of 5 bases from V and 5 bases from J, the junction contained 10 bases not matched to a gene. Germline V lookup: CDR1 SGHVS, CDR2 FQNEAQ. The CDR3 covers 17 residues. This CDR3 is CASSEALLAGGHNEQFF. In DNA form, the CDR3 reads TGTGCCAGCAGCGAAGCCCTACTAGCGGGAGGTCACAATGAGCAGTTCTTC.

The chain employs TRBV4-1 and TRBJ2-1, with TRBD1 matching 8 bases. V lost 4 bases to trimming and J lost 9 bases; unmatched junction nucleotides: 8. CDR1 is MGHRA, CDR2 YSYEKL, per germline. The CDR3 spans 14 residues. The CDR3 DNA reads TGCGCCAGCAGCCCCACCCGACAGGGGCTTGAGCAGTTCTTC. Translating it yields CASSPTRQGLEQFF.

The chain links TRBV20-1 to TRBJ2-3; 9 bases are a match to TRBD2. Germline trimming cut 8 bases from V and 0 bases from J; bases unmatched to any gene: 9. Germline V CDR1 and CDR2: DFQATT, SNEGSKA (reference sequence). CDR3 length: 15 residues. In DNA form, the CDR3 reads TGCAGTTCCCGGGCGGGGGGGCTTAGCACAGATACGCAGTATTTT. The encoded protein is CSSRAGGLSTDTQYF.

The chain recombines TRBV7-2 with TRBJ2-3, with 7 bases matching TRBD1. This CDR3 contains 15 residues. The V segment lost 4 bases and the J segment 10 bases; nucleotides outside the gene matches: 14. Germline V lookup: CDR1 SGHTA, CDR2 FQGNSA. CDR3 nucleotide sequence: TGTGCCAGCAGCTCCCAGGGGGACAAAGGTGATGCGCAGTATTTT. Its protein product is CASSSQGDKGDAQYF.

This clonotype was detected only a few times. The chain uses TRBV15 and TRBJ2-7, with D possibly matching TRBD2 (6 bases). The CDR3 sequence is 16 residues long. Germline V CDR1 and CDR2: LNHNV, YYDKDF (reference sequence). Trimming took 0 bases from V and 2 from J, leaving 14 bases between them. CDR3 protein: CATSREGGDTTYEQYF. CDR3 nucleotides: TGTGCCACCAGCAGAGAGGGAGGAGACACAACCTACGAGCAGTACTTC.

The V gene is TRBV6-1, the J gene TRBJ1-2; 8 bases map to TRBD1. Germline V gene data show CDR1 as MNHNS and CDR2 as SASEGT. CDR3 length equals 13 residues. V was clipped by 3 bases and J by 8 bases; unmatched bases: 5. CDR3 in DNA: TGTGCCAGCAGTGAGCAGGGGGCGAGGGGCTACACCTTC. Translating it yields CASSEQGARGYTF.

The V call is TRBV12-3 or TRBV12-4, the J call TRBJ2-1, with 11 positions matching TRBD2. V shed 6 bases and J 7 bases; nucleotides not matched to a gene: 8. This CDR3 has 15 amino acids. CDR3 sequence (DNA): TGTGCCAGCAGCAAGACTAGCGGGGATGGGAATGAGCAGTTCTTC. It encodes CASSKTSGDGNEQFF.

A word on this clonotype: A junction end diverges from the germline sequence, so it may reflect a read error. The chain couples TRBV6-2 or TRBV6-3 to TRBJ1-2, with D possibly TRBD1 on 5 matching bases. There are 15 residues in the CDR3. Germline assignment: CDR1 MNHEY and CDR2 SVGEGT. The DNA for the CDR3 is TGTGCCAGCAGTTACGGGGGAGGTGGAAACTACGGCTACATCTTC. Encoded protein: CASSYGGGGNYGYIF.

The chain recombines TRBV12-3 or TRBV12-4 with TRBJ2-5; D gene uncertain. The CDR3 covers 15 residues. The ends were cut back, 6 bases at V and 5 bases at J, with 19 bases in the middle. The CDR3 bases are TGTGCCAGCAGCATCCCCCAAAAAATCGGGGAGACCCAGTACTTC. The encoded protein is CASSIPQKIGETQYF.

This chain connects TRBV6-6 to TRBJ2-5, with TRBD1 identical over 7 bases. The junction had 5 bases not matched to a gene; V was cut back by 2 bases and J by 2 bases. Germline CDR1 MNHNY, CDR2 SVGAGI (reference sequence). This CDR3 is 15 amino acids long. CDR3 coding DNA: TGTGCCAGCAGTTACCCGACGACAGGGCAAGAGACCCAGTACTTC. Its translation: CASSYPTTGQETQYF.

This clonotype was seen a few times. The junction does not match germline at one end; this may be a read error. The chain uses TRBV7-7 and TRBJ2-1; 8 bases match TRBD2. This CDR3 is 16 amino acids long. The germline V gene has CDR1 SSHAT and CDR2 FNYEAQ (reference sequence). The CDR3 protein is CASSLVSAAGVGEQFF. In DNA, the CDR3 is TGTGCTAGCAGCTTAGTGTCGGCAGCGGGAGTAGGTGAGCAGTTCTTC.

V is TRBV7-9 and J is TRBJ2-1; 13 positions agree with TRBD2. CDR3 length: 14 amino acids. Germline CDR1 is SEHNR and CDR2 is FQNEAQ (reference sequence). The ends lost 7 bases at V and 6 bases at J; junction bases unmatched: 3. CDR3 sequence: CASKTSGRVNEQFF. The CDR3 region has the DNA TGTGCCAGCAAAACTAGCGGGAGGGTCAATGAGCAGTTCTTC.

This clonotype has more than one count but fewer than ten. The chain combines TRBV20-1 with TRBJ2-3, with TRBD2 as a possible D gene (6 bases). This CDR3 comprises 14 residues. CDR1 and CDR2 from the germline V gene are DFQATT and SNEGSKA (reference sequence). Trimming stripped 3 bases from V and 5 bases from J, with 15 bases between. DNA of the CDR3: TGCAGTGCTAGTCACAGGCGGGGTATAGATACGCAGTATTTT. This gives the protein CSASHRRGIDTQYF.

This clonotype was recorded many times. The chain links TRBV5-1 to TRBJ2-5, with D possibly matching TRBD1 (5 bases). The germline V gene encodes CDR1 SGHRS and CDR2 YFSETQ. The CDR3 loop spans 13 amino acids. The V gene lost 4 bases and the J gene lost 5 bases, with 12 bases spanning the gap. CDR3 amino acids: CASSETDSETQYF. In nucleotides, the CDR3 is TGCGCCAGCAGCGAGACAGATTCTGAGACCCAGTACTTC.

This clonotype turned up a few times. V gene TRBV4-3 combines with J gene TRBJ2-7; TRBD1 agrees at 11 bases. Looked up from germline, CDR1 is LGHNA and CDR2 is YSLEER. The CDR3 is made up of 16 amino acids. With 0 bases clipped from V and 2 bases from J, the junction kept 3 bases outside the gene matches. CDR3 residues: CASSQEWGQGAYEQYF. The CDR3 DNA is TGCGCCAGCAGCCAAGAGTGGGGACAGGGGGCCTACGAGCAGTACTTC.

This clonotype was counted a few times. The chain carries TRBV6-5 and TRBJ1-5; possible D gene TRBD1, 6 bases. V lost 4 bases and J 4 bases, leaving 8 bases between the germline ends. There are 13 residues in the CDR3. CDR1 MNHEY and CDR2 SVGAGI come from the germline V gene. CDR3: CASSWDINQPQHF. CDR3 DNA sequence: TGTGCCAGCAGTTGGGACATTAATCAGCCCCAGCATTTT.

This clonotype was detected only a few times. V is TRBV5-5 and J is TRBJ1-4; possibly TRBD1 for D (6 bases). The CDR3 has 15 amino acids. V lost 4 bases, J lost 2 bases, and 12 bases lay in between. Germline assignment: CDR1 SGHKS and CDR2 YYEKEE (reference sequence). CDR3 sequence reads: CASSVQGITNEKLFF. CDR3 in DNA: TGTGCCAGCAGCGTTCAGGGGATCACTAATGAAAAACTGTTTTTT.

V and J are TRBV4-1 and TRBJ2-7; D remains ambiguous. The CDR3 is 16 residues long. Looked up from germline, CDR1 is MGHRA and CDR2 is YSYEKL. V was trimmed by 5 bases and J by 0 bases, leaving 17 bases between them. CDR3 coding DNA: TGCGCCAGCAGCAGAACCCCGGACCTTAGCTCCTACGAGCAGTACTTC. This codes for CASSRTPDLSSYEQYF.

This chain joins TRBV27 and TRBJ2-3; no firm D call. Trimming pared 3 bases from V and 5 bases from J, leaving 9 bases between. Looked up from germline, CDR1 is MNHEY and CDR2 is SMNVEV (reference sequence). This CDR3 has 13 amino acids. Here the CDR3 DNA reads TGTGCCAGCAGTTTGGTTAGTAAAGATACGCAGTATTTT. Protein product: CASSLVSKDTQYF.